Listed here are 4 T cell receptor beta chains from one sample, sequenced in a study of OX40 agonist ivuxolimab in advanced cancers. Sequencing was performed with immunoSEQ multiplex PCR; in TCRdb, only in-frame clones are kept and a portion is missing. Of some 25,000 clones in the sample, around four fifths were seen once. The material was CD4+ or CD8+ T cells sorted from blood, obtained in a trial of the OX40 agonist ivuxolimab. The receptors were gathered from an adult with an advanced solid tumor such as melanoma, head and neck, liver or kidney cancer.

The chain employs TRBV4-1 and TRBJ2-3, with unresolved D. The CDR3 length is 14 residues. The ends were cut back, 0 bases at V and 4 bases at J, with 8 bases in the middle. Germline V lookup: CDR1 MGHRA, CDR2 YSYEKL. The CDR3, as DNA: TGCGCCAGCAGCCAAGATCTTCTCCCAGATACGCAGTATTTT. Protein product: CASSQDLLPDTQYF.

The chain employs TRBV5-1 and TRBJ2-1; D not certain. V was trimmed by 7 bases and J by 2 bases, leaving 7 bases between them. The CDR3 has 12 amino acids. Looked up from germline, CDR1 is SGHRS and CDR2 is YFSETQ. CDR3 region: CASGAAYNEQFF. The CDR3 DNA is TGCGCCAGCGGAGCAGCCTACAATGAGCAGTTCTTC.

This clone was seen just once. CDR3 DNA: TGTGCCAGCAGAATAGTACTCCGAGGGAAAAACATTCAGTACTTC. As protein: CASRIVLRGKNIQYF. V is TRBV2 and J is TRBJ2-4, with D possibly being TRBD2 (5 bases). The CDR3 runs to 15 residues. V lost 6 bases to trimming and J lost 4 bases, with 16 bases between them. Per germline, CDR1 SNHLY and CDR2 FYNNEI. The whole variable domain, filled in from reference TRBV2 and TRBJ2-4, reads EPEVTQTPSHQVTQMGQEVILRCVPISNHLYFYWYRQILGQKVEFLVSFYNNEISEKSEIFDDQFSVERPDGSNFTLKIRSTKLEDSAMYFCASRIVLRGKNIQYFGAGTRLSVL.

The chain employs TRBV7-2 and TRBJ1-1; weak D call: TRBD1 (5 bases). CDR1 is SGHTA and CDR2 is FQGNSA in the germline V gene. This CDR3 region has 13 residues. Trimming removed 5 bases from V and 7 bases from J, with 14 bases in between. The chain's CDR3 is CASSLLGASEAFF. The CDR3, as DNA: TGTGCCAGCAGCCTACTTGGGGCCAGTGAAGCTTTCTTT.